Below, 22 T cell receptor beta chains from the same sample are listed, as sequenced in a study of blood T cell repertoires in COVID-19. The repertoire was sequenced with immunoSEQ multiplex PCR; TCRdb's copy has only in-frame clones and lacks some. The data contain roughly 70,000 clones, roughly 88% of them singletons. Sequenced: peripheral blood. Receptors originate from a man between 70 and 80 years old with active or convalescent COVID-19.

The chain recombines TRBV19 with TRBJ1-1; TRBD1 agrees at 8 bases. V shed 6 bases, J shed 5 bases, and the junction held 8 bases outside the gene matches. There are 14 residues in the CDR3. Germline CDR1 LNHDA, CDR2 SQIVND (reference sequence). The CDR3 loop is CASSQGAKRTEAFF. CDR3 bases: TGTGCCAGTAGCCAGGGGGCCAAAAGGACTGAAGCTTTCTTT. Filled out from reference TRBV19 and TRBJ1-1, the complete variable domain reads DGGITQSPKYLFRKEGQNVTLSCEQNLNHDAMYWYRQDPGQGLRLIYYSQIVNDFQKGDIAEGYSVSREKKESFPLTVTSAQKNPTAFYLCASSQGAKRTEAFFGQGTRLTVV.

CDR3 residues: CATSDPAPGQGNIQYF. The CDR3 nucleotides are TGTGCCACCAGTGACCCGGCTCCGGGACAGGGAAACATTCAGTACTTC. The chain links TRBV24-1 to TRBJ2-4, with 9 bases aligning to TRBD1. The CDR3 spans 16 residues. CDR1 and CDR2 from the germline V gene are KGHDR and SFDVKD. Trimming cost V 4 bases and J 6 bases; bases outside gene matches: 9.

The chain couples TRBV30 to TRBJ2-3; D might be TRBD1 (5 bases). Trimming took 0 bases from V and 3 from J, leaving 10 bases between them. The CDR3 contains 14 residues. Germline V CDR1 and CDR2: GTSNPN, SVGIG (reference sequence). The CDR3 is CAWSVRAGTDTQYF. CDR3 nucleotides: TGTGCCTGGAGTGTACGGGCAGGGACAGATACGCAGTATTTT.

The V and J genes are TRBV6-5 and TRBJ1-2, with TRBD1 matching over 7 bases. CDR3 length: 15 amino acids. Trimming cost V 7 bases and J 3 bases; bases outside gene matches: 11. CDR1 and CDR2 (germline): MNHEY, SVGAGI. The CDR3 reads CASTSGTAGHYGYTF. The DNA for the CDR3 is TGTGCCAGCACGTCGGGGACAGCCGGGCACTATGGCTACACCTTC.

The chain recombines TRBV24-1 with TRBJ1-5; 8 positions agree with TRBD1. V gave up 4 bases and J gave up 7 bases; unmatched junction bases: 8. Germline V gene sequence: CDR1 KGHDR, CDR2 SFDVKD. The CDR3 consists of 15 residues. As DNA, the CDR3 is TGTGCCACCAGTGACAAACAGGGGGTCGGACAGCCCCAGCATTTT. Its translation: CATSDKQGVGQPQHF.

The chain employs TRBV3-1 (or the pseudogene TRBV3-2) and TRBJ2-1; TRBD2 agrees at 10 bases. Unmatched junction bases numbered 5, after V lost 4 bases and J lost 5 bases. The germline CDR1 and CDR2 sequences are LGHDT and YNNKEL (reference sequence). This CDR3 comprises 15 residues. The CDR3 region is CASSPWSGRDNEQFF. CDR3 nucleotide sequence: TGTGCCAGCAGCCCCTGGAGCGGGAGGGACAATGAGCAGTTCTTC.

This rearrangement joins TRBV9 to TRBJ1-1; 8 nucleotides line up with TRBD1. The CDR3 is 13 amino acids. Germline V CDR1 and CDR2: SGDLS, YYNGEE. The V and J ends lost 4 bases and 3 bases, in that order; junction bases with no gene match: 2. CDR3 nucleotide sequence: TGTGCCAGCAGCCGGGACAGGCACACTGAAGCTTTCTTT. This encodes CASSRDRHTEAFF.

The chain couples TRBV7-8 to TRBJ1-1, with no clear D. V gave up 8 bases and J gave up 3 bases, with 7 bases separating them. From germline, CDR1 is SGHVS and CDR2 FQNEAQ. The CDR3 has 11 amino acids. The CDR3 protein is CASLLDTEAFF. The CDR3, as DNA: TGTGCCAGCCTTTTAGACACTGAAGCTTTCTTT.

The J gene is TRBJ1-1, the V gene TRBV7-9; possibly TRBD1 for D (5 bases). CDR1 is SEHNR and CDR2 is FQNEAQ in the germline V gene (reference sequence). Trimming took off 3 bases at V and 6 bases at J, with 8 bases between the two ends. The CDR3 length is 12 residues. Written as DNA, the CDR3 is TGTGCCAGCAGCTTGGGGGGAGCTGAAGCTTTCTTT. It yields the protein CASSLGGAEAFF.

The chain couples TRBV7-9 to TRBJ1-1; TRBD1 is a possible D gene (5 bases). V was clipped by 5 bases and J by 0 bases, with 10 bases between them. The CDR3 extends over 14 amino acids. The germline CDR1 and CDR2 sequences are SEHNR and FQNEAQ (reference sequence). The DNA of the CDR3 is TGTGCCAGCAGCACCGACAGACTGAACACTGAAGCTTTCTTT. Encoded protein: CASSTDRLNTEAFF.

The rearrangement uses TRBV6-5 and TRBJ2-7; a weak D match, TRBD2 (7 bases). CDR1 and CDR2 (germline): MNHEY, SVGAGI. The CDR3 is 14 amino acids. V was clipped by 6 bases and J by 3 bases, with 15 bases between them. The CDR3 DNA reads TGTGCCAGCAGGCGCCACAGGGAGGGCTACGAGCAGTACTTC. Its translation: CASRRHREGYEQYF.

This sequence joins TRBV5-4 and TRBJ2-1; 9 nucleotides line up with TRBD2. CDR1 and CDR2 (germline): SGHNT, YYREEE (reference sequence). Losses at the gene ends were 4 bases for V and 4 bases for J; bases not matched to a gene: 9. This CDR3 spans 16 amino acids. The CDR3 coding sequence is TGTGCCAGCAGCGGTCCGAGACTAGCGGAGTACAATGAGCAGTTCTTC. This translates into CASSGPRLAEYNEQFF.

V gene TRBV20-1 combines with J gene TRBJ1-1, with D hard to call. The CDR3 totals 11 residues. Looked up from germline, CDR1 is DFQATT and CDR2 is SNEGSKA (reference sequence). With 3 bases removed from V and 10 bases from J, the gap between germline ends came to 12 bases. CDR3: CSASVRVGAFF. The CDR3 DNA reads as TGCAGTGCTAGCGTGAGGGTAGGAGCTTTCTTT.

This clone was seen a handful of times. DNA of the CDR3: TGTGCCAGCAGTGAAGCGCGAACTAGTGTACCCGGGGAGCTGTTTTTT. Translating gives CASSEARTSVPGELFF. The chain uses TRBV6-1 and TRBJ2-2, with D tentatively TRBD2 (5 bases). Germline V gene lookup returns CDR1 MNHNS and CDR2 SASEGT. The CDR3 loop spans 16 amino acids. V dropped 0 bases and J dropped 6 bases, with 14 bases sitting between them.

The chain carries TRBV24-1 and TRBJ2-3, with 11 bases lining up with TRBD2. Germline V lookup: CDR1 KGHDR, CDR2 SFDVKD. V lost 5 bases to trimming and J lost 2 bases; unmatched junction nucleotides: 11. This CDR3 has 18 residues. The CDR3 region is CATSALPGLAGSTDTQYF. Here the CDR3 DNA reads TGTGCCACCAGTGCCCTCCCCGGACTAGCGGGTTCCACAGATACGCAGTATTTT.

The chain recombines TRBV12-3 or TRBV12-4 with TRBJ2-7, with D unclear. The V end lost 1 base, the J end lost 7 bases, and 5 bases lay between the germline ends. This CDR3 spans 11 amino acids. Here the CDR3 reads CASSLVTEQYF. The CDR3 nucleotides read TGTGCCAGCAGTTTAGTGACAGAGCAGTACTTC.

The V gene is TRBV29-1, the J gene TRBJ2-1, with TRBD1 as a possible D gene (6 bases). The CDR3 length is 13 residues. V gave up 6 bases and J gave up 4 bases, with 13 bases separating them. Germline-derived CDR1 and CDR2 are SQVTM and ANQGSEA. CDR3 in amino acids: CSVFRDIYNEQFF. In DNA form, the CDR3 reads TGCAGCGTCTTCCGGGACATATACAATGAGCAGTTCTTC.

This clone has a handful of counts. The rearrangement uses TRBV27 and TRBJ1-1; TRBD1 might be the D (6 bases). Germline loops: CDR1 MNHEY, CDR2 SMNVEV (reference sequence). Trimming cost V 8 bases and J 8 bases, with 12 bases left between them. CDR3 size: 11 residues. The CDR3 reads CASSNRGEAFF. In DNA form, the CDR3 reads TGTGCCAGCTCGAATAGGGGGGAAGCTTTCTTT.

V and J are TRBV5-1 and TRBJ1-1; the D gene is possibly TRBD1 (6 bases). CDR1 is SGHRS, CDR2 YFSETQ, per germline. CDR3 length equals 15 residues. Trimming took off 4 bases at V and 3 bases at J, with 16 bases between the two ends. The DNA for the CDR3 is TGCGCCAGCAGCGCGGGGGGCGGGGGCTACACTGAAGCTTTCTTT. This sequence encodes CASSAGGGGYTEAFF.

The table lists this clone with a count of one. The chain couples TRBV5-1 to TRBJ2-1; D possibly corresponds to TRBD1 (5 bases). Trimming removed 1 base from V and 2 bases from J, with 10 bases in between. The CDR3 runs to 15 residues. Germline assignment: CDR1 SGHRS and CDR2 YFSETQ. In nucleotides, the CDR3 is TGCGCCAGCAGCTTGAACACAGGTCCCTACAATGAGCAGTTCTTC. Translated: CASSLNTGPYNEQFF.

This clone appeared a few times. The V and J genes are TRBV19 and TRBJ1-2; no clear D gene. This CDR3 is built from 13 residues. Germline-derived CDR1 and CDR2 are LNHDA and SQIVND (reference sequence). The V gene lost 6 bases and the J gene lost 12 bases, with 20 bases spanning the gap. CDR3 sequence (DNA): TGTGCCAGTAGACCACGACTGTCTAGCTACCACACCTTC. Its protein is CASRPRLSSYHTF.

This clone was recorded only once. The V gene is TRBV24-1, the J gene TRBJ2-1, with 10 bases that match TRBD2. The CDR3 runs to 13 residues. In germline, CDR1 is KGHDR, CDR2 SFDVKD. The ends lost 9 bases at V and 2 bases at J; junction bases unmatched: 0. As DNA, the CDR3 is TGTGCCACCGGACTAGCGGCCTACAATGAGCAGTTCTTC. It is translated as CATGLAAYNEQFF.